This T cell receptor beta chain was identified in a study of cytomegalovirus exposure and HLA in healthy donors. The PCR made use of 60 Vbeta and 13 Jbeta primers. Some clones are missing from TCRdb's copy, which holds only in-frame ones; the method was immunoSEQ multiplex PCR. This sample has about 100,000 clones, with roughly 83% found just once. The V gene's germline CDR1 is GTSNPN and CDR2 SVGIG (reference sequence). The V end was cut by 0 bases, the J end by 4 bases, with 12 bases between. There are 15 residues in the CDR3. The sample comprised PBMCs. The clonotype was recovered from a female donor in good health and CMV-seropositive. This chain links TRBV30 with TRBJ2-2, with TRBD2 as a possible D gene (6 bases). The CDR3 region is CAWSVPGVGTGELFF. The CDR3 bases are TGTGCCTGGAGTGTCCCGGGGGTTGGCACCGGGGAGCTGTTTTTT. Full variable domain (outside the CDR3, taken from reference TRBV30 and TRBJ2-2): SQTIHQWPATLVQPVGSPLSLECTVEGTSNPNLYWYRQAAGRGLQLLFYSVGIGQISSEVPQNLSASRPQDRQFILSSKKLLLSDSGFYLCAWSVPGVGTGELFFGEGSRLTVL.